This record covers a single TCR beta chain. From germline, CDR1 is SGHTA and CDR2 FQGNSA. The V gene lost 0 bases and the J gene lost 3 bases, with 6 bases spanning the gap. This CDR3 is built from 14 residues. Profiled with immunoSEQ multiplex PCR; TCRdb holds only in-frame clones, not every one. Among 75,000 to 90,000 clones, approximately 91% were seen once, and the ten largest hold about 5.2%. This entry comes from a study of T cell responses to AZD1222 COVID-19 vaccine. The origin of this receptor is an adult in good health. The chain links TRBV7-2 to TRBJ2-1; D gene ambiguous. The sample was peripheral blood, taken on day 0 of AZD1222 vaccination. CDR3 sequence reads: CASSLAPIYNEQFF. The DNA for the CDR3 is TGTGCCAGCAGCTTAGCCCCGATCTACAATGAGCAGTTCTTC.